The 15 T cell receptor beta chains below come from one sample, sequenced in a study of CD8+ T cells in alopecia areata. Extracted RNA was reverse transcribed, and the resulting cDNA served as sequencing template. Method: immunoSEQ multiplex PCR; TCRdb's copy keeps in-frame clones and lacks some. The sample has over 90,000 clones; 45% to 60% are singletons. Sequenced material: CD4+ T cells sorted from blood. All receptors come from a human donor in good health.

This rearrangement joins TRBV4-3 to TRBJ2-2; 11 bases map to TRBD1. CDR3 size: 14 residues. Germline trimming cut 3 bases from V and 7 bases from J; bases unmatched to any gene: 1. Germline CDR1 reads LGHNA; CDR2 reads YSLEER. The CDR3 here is CASSQGQGVGELFF. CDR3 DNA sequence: TGCGCCAGCAGCCAGGGACAGGGGGTCGGGGAGCTGTTTTTT.

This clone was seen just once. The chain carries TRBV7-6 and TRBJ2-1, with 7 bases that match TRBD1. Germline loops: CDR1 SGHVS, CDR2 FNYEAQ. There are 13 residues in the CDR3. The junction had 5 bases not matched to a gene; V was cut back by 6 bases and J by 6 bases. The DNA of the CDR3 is TGTGCCAGCAGAGGGGGCGCGAGCAATGAGCAGTTCTTC. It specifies CASRGGASNEQFF.

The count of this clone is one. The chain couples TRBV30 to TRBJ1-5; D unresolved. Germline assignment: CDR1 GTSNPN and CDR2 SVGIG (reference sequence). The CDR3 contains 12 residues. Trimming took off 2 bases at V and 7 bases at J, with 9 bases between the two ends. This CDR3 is CAWSPGIQPQHF. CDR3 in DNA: TGTGCCTGGAGTCCCGGGATACAGCCCCAGCATTTT.

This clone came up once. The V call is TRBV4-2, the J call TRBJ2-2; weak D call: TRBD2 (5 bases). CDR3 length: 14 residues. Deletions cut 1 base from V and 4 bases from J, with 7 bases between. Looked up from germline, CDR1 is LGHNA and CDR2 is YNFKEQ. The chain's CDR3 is CASSQVGGTGELFF. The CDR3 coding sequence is TGTGCCAGCAGCCAAGTCGGAGGCACCGGGGAGCTGTTTTTT.

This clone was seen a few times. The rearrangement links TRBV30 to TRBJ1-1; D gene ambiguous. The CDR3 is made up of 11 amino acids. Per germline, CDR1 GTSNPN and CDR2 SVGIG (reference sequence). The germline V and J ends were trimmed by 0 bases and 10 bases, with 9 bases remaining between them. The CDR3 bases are TGTGCCTGGAGTGTGGCCTGGGGAGCTTTCTTT. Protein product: CAWSVAWGAFF.

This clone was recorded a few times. The CDR3 DNA reads TGTGCCAGCAGCGTAGTTCCGGGGATTGGAAACACCATATATTTT. Protein product: CASSVVPGIGNTIYF. This chain links TRBV9 with TRBJ1-3; D gene ambiguous. The CDR3 sequence is 15 residues long. Per the germline V gene, CDR1 is SGDLS and CDR2 is YYNGEE. V dropped 0 bases and J dropped 3 bases, with 10 bases sitting between them.

CDR3 coding DNA: TGTGCCAGCAGCTTAGCACCAGTGGACTACGAGCAGTACTTC. Protein sequence: CASSLAPVDYEQYF. The chain links TRBV7-9 to TRBJ2-7; no reliable D call. This CDR3 is 14 amino acids long. CDR1 and CDR2 (germline): SEHNR, FQNEAQ (reference sequence). The V end lost 0 bases, the J end lost 3 bases, and 9 bases lay between the germline ends.

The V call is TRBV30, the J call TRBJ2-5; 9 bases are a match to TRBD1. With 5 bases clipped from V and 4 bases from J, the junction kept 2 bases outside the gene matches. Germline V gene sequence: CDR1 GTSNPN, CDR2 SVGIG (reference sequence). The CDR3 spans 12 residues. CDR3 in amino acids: CAWEDRGETQYF. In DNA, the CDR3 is TGTGCCTGGGAGGACAGGGGAGAGACCCAGTACTTC.

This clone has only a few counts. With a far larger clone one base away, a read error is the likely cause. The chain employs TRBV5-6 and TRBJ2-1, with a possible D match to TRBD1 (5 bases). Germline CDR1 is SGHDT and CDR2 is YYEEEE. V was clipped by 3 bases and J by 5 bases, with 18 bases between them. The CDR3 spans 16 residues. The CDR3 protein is CASSSGWGSWDNEQFF. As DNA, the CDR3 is TGTGCCAGCAGCTCTGGGTGGGGCAGTTGGGACAATGAGCAGTTCTTC.

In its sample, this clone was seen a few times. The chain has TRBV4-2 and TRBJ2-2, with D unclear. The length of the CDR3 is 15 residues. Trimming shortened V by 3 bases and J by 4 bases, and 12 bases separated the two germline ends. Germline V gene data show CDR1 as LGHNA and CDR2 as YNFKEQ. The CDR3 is CASSQSQETTGELFF. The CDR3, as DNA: TGTGCCAGCAGCCAGTCTCAGGAAACCACCGGGGAGCTGTTTTTT.

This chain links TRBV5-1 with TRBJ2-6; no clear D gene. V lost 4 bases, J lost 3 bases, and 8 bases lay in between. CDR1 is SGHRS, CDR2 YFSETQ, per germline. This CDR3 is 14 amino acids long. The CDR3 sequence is CASSSNGGANVLTF. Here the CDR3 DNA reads TGCGCCAGCAGCAGCAATGGTGGGGCCAACGTCCTGACTTTC.

The CDR3 sequence is CASSLSPSGRQETQYF. For the CDR3, the DNA is TGTGCCAGCAGTTTATCCCCTAGCGGGAGACAAGAGACCCAGTACTTC. The genes are TRBV27 and TRBJ2-5, with 10 bases fitting TRBD2. CDR1 is MNHEY and CDR2 is SMNVEV in the germline V gene (reference sequence). The CDR3 consists of 16 residues. V lost 0 bases to trimming and J lost 2 bases; unmatched junction nucleotides: 3.

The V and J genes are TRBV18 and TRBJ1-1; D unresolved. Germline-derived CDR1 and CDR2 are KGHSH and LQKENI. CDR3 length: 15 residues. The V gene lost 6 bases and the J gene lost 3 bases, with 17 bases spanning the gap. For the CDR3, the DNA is TGTGCCAGCTCGAAGGCCACGGGGTTGGACACTGAAGCTTTCTTT. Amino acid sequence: CASSKATGLDTEAFF.

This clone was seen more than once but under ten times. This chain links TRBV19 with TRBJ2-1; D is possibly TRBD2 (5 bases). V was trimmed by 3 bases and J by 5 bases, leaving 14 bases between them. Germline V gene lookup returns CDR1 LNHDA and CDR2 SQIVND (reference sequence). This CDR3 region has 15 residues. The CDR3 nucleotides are TGTGCCAGTAGTATTTTCGGGAATATCGACAATGAGCAGTTCTTC. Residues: CASSIFGNIDNEQFF.

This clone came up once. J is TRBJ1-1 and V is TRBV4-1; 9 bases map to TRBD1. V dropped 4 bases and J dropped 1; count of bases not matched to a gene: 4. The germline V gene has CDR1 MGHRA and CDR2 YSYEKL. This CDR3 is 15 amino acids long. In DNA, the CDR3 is TGCGCCAGCAGCCCGGGACAGGGACCGAACACTGAAGCTTTCTTT. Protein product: CASSPGQGPNTEAFF.